Each of the 29 T cell receptor beta chains below was sequenced from the same sample in a study of blood T cell repertoires in COVID-19. Clones were sequenced by immunoSEQ multiplex PCR, and TCRdb holds only the in-frame ones, with some missing. The sample has 210,000 or so clones, about nine tenths seen once; the top ten hold roughly 4.5%. The sample consisted of peripheral blood. Receptors were obtained from a man aged 45-65 years with acute or convalescent COVID-19.

V usage is TRBV27 and J usage is TRBJ1-2; 8 bases are shared with TRBD1. The CDR3 runs to 14 residues. The V gene's germline CDR1 is MNHEY and CDR2 SMNVEV (reference sequence). The V gene end was trimmed by 5 bases and the J gene end by 6 bases; junction bases not matched to a gene: 8. The CDR3 sequence is CASSDQGAVDGYTF. The CDR3 DNA reads TGTGCCAGCAGTGATCAGGGGGCCGTAGATGGCTACACCTTC.

V and J are TRBV4-1 and TRBJ1-1; 7 positions match TRBD1. Germline loops: CDR1 MGHRA, CDR2 YSYEKL. CDR3 length: 15 amino acids. Unmatched junction bases numbered 6, after V lost 3 bases and J lost 2 bases. The CDR3 bases are TGCGCCAGCAGCCATTTGGGACAGCCTAACACTGAAGCTTTCTTT. Its translation is CASSHLGQPNTEAFF.

This chain connects TRBV5-4 to TRBJ1-1; perhaps TRBD1 as D (6 bases). The CDR3 runs 16 residues. Trimming pared 0 bases from V and 0 bases from J, leaving 12 bases between. Germline V gene data show CDR1 as SGHNT and CDR2 as YYREEE (reference sequence). The CDR3 bases are TGTGCCAGCAGCTTGGACTCAGGACAGCTGAACACTGAAGCTTTCTTT. Translation: CASSLDSGQLNTEAFF.

The gene calls are TRBV19 and TRBJ2-1; TRBD2 matches at 10 bases. The CDR3 totals 17 residues. The V gene's germline CDR1 is LNHDA and CDR2 SQIVND (reference sequence). J lost 8 bases, V lost 7 bases, and 17 bases had no gene match. CDR3 in DNA: TGTGCCAGTATATCTAGGTCAGCGGGGGGGAGTTTCGATGAGCAGTTCTTC. It specifies CASISRSAGGSFDEQFF.

This chain connects TRBV4-1 to TRBJ1-6; TRBD1 agrees at 8 bases. Per the germline V gene, CDR1 is MGHRA and CDR2 is YSYEKL. The V gene end was trimmed by 1 base and the J gene end by 9 bases; junction bases not matched to a gene: 8. The CDR3 spans 16 residues. The CDR3 region has the DNA TGCGCCAGCAGCCAAGGAGTAGTGACAGGGGCTTCACCCCTCCACTTT. The encoded protein is CASSQGVVTGASPLHF.

The chain recombines TRBV9 with TRBJ1-1, with 7 bases aligning to TRBD1. Germline assignment: CDR1 SGDLS and CDR2 YYNGEE. V shed 4 bases and J 1 base; nucleotides not matched to a gene: 16. CDR3 length equals 18 residues. The DNA of the CDR3 is TGTGCCAGCAGCCCAAGAGGGACAGCTACTCTCCAGAACACTGAAGCTTTCTTT. Translating it yields CASSPRGTATLQNTEAFF.

The chain is built from TRBV6-5 and TRBJ1-2; a possible D gene is TRBD1 (5 bases). This CDR3 has 15 residues. Trimming took off 0 bases at V and 2 bases at J, with 10 bases between the two ends. CDR1 is MNHEY and CDR2 is SVGAGI in the germline V gene. In DNA, the CDR3 is TGTGCCAGCAGTTACTCTCGACAGCCAAACTATGGCTACACCTTC. Its protein is CASSYSRQPNYGYTF.

The rearrangement uses TRBV6-6 and TRBJ1-2; possible D gene TRBD1, 5 bases. The V and J ends lost 7 bases and 2 bases respectively, with 20 bases between them. The germline gives CDR1 MNHNY, CDR2 SVGAGI (reference sequence). There are 16 residues in the CDR3. CDR3 nucleotides: TGTGCCAGCATTAACCTCCCATTGGACAAGAACTATGGCTACACCTTC. Translating it yields CASINLPLDKNYGYTF.

The gene calls are TRBV6-5 and TRBJ2-7; D remains ambiguous. The CDR3 loop spans 13 amino acids. Germline assignment: CDR1 MNHEY and CDR2 SVGAGI. V lost 0 bases and J lost 9, with 12 bases in between. This chain's CDR3 is CASSYSTLSAQYF. The CDR3 DNA is TGTGCCAGCAGTTACTCGACACTGTCTGCGCAGTACTTC.

The V call is TRBV5-8, the J call TRBJ2-3, with D hard to call. This CDR3 has 13 amino acids. Looked up from germline, CDR1 is SGHTS and CDR2 is YDEGEE. V was shortened by 0 bases and J by 5 bases, with 7 bases between the two germline ends. For the CDR3, the DNA is TGTGCCAGCAGCTTGGGAGATGTAGATACGCAGTATTTT. This encodes CASSLGDVDTQYF. Drawing the rest from reference TRBV5-8 and TRBJ2-3, the complete variable domain is EAGVTQSPTHLIKTRGQQATLRCSPISGHTSVYWYQQALGLGLQFLLWYDEGEERNRGNFPPRFSGRQFPNYSSELNVNALELEDSALYLCASSLGDVDTQYFGPGTRLTVL.

J is TRBJ1-1 and V is TRBV29-1; 8 bases map to TRBD1. Trimming at V came to 5 bases and at J to 0 bases, leaving 2 bases not matched to a gene. Germline V lookup: CDR1 SQVTM, CDR2 ANQGSEA. The CDR3 has 13 amino acids. The CDR3 nucleotides read TGCAGCGTTCGGGACAGGATGAACACTGAAGCTTTCTTT. The encoded protein is CSVRDRMNTEAFF. The entire variable domain, with the rest obtained from reference TRBV29-1 and TRBJ1-1, is as follows: SAVISQKPSRDICQRGTSLTIQCQVDSQVTMMFWYRQQPGQSLTLIATANQGSEATYESGFVIDKFPISRPNLTFSTLTVSNMSPEDSSIYLCSVRDRMNTEAFFGQGTRLTVV.

The chain links TRBV10-3 to TRBJ1-1; tentative D call: TRBD1 (5 bases). This CDR3 spans 14 amino acids. Trimming stripped 10 bases from V and 6 bases from J, with 21 bases between. Germline values: CDR1 ENHRY, CDR2 SYGVKD. CDR3 sequence reads: CATKRAGPEAEAFF. The CDR3 DNA follows: TGTGCCACCAAGCGTGCGGGGCCGGAGGCTGAAGCTTTCTTT.

In DNA form, the CDR3 reads TGTGCCAGCTCACGGCCTAGCGGGGAAGAGACCCAGTACTTC. Translated, it gives CASSRPSGEETQYF. This rearrangement joins TRBV18 to TRBJ2-5, with 9 bases identical to TRBD2. The CDR3 runs 14 residues. Germline CDR1 reads KGHSH; CDR2 reads LQKENI. The V and J ends lost 4 bases and 3 bases, in that order; junction bases with no gene match: 3.

This sequence joins TRBV7-6 and TRBJ1-3; D perhaps matches TRBD1 (5 bases). CDR1 is SGHVS and CDR2 is FNYEAQ in the germline V gene. The V end lost 2 bases, the J end lost 4 bases, and 24 bases lay between the germline ends. The CDR3 extends over 19 amino acids. As DNA, the CDR3 is TGTGCCAGCAGCTTAATGGCAAGGGGAACCGTCACTCTGGGAAACACCATATATTTT. Translating gives CASSLMARGTVTLGNTIYF.

The rearrangement links TRBV19 to TRBJ2-2, with TRBD1 matching 7 bases. Germline values: CDR1 LNHDA, CDR2 SQIVND (reference sequence). CDR3 length: 16 residues. The J segment lost 4 bases and the V segment lost 2 bases, leaving 7 bases of the junction unmatched. The chain's CDR3 is CASSIKGGFSTGELFF. CDR3 sequence (DNA): TGTGCCAGTAGTATAAAAGGGGGCTTTAGCACCGGGGAGCTGTTTTTT.

This clone has just one count. The J gene is TRBJ1-4, the V gene TRBV5-1, with TRBD1 identical over 10 bases. Losses at the gene ends were 7 bases for V and 8 bases for J; bases not matched to a gene: 11. CDR3 length: 15 residues. In germline, CDR1 is SGHRS, CDR2 YFSETQ. CDR3 nucleotide sequence: TGCGCCAGCCACCGCTCCGGGACAGGGGAGGAAAAACTGTTTTTT. Its protein is CASHRSGTGEEKLFF.

A few counts support this clone. The V gene is TRBV7-8, the J gene TRBJ1-3; D remains ambiguous. CDR1 is SGHVS and CDR2 is FQNEAQ in the germline V gene. The CDR3 contains 13 residues. Trimming took 5 bases from V and 0 from J, leaving 5 bases between them. CDR3: CASSGSSGNTIYF. The CDR3 bases are TGTGCCAGCAGCGGGAGCTCTGGAAACACCATATATTTT. Supplemented by reference TRBV7-8 and TRBJ1-3, the full variable domain reads GAGVSQSPRYKVAKRGQDVALRCDPISGHVSLFWYQQALGQGPEFLTYFQNEAQLDKSGLPSDRFFAERPEGSVSTLKIQRTQQEDSAVYLCASSGSSGNTIYFGEGSWLTVV.

The CDR3 sequence: CASSLGRGLVKAEAFF. DNA for the CDR3: TGTGCCAGCAGCTTAGGCAGGGGGCTAGTCAAGGCTGAAGCTTTCTTT. This rearrangement joins TRBV7-8 to TRBJ1-1; 8 nucleotides agree with TRBD1. The germline CDR1 and CDR2 sequences are SGHVS and FQNEAQ. The CDR3 is 16 amino acids. V lost 1 base to trimming and J lost 6 bases; unmatched junction nucleotides: 10.

For the CDR3, the DNA is TGCGCCAGCAGATCTGACCCGAGAGGCGATACGCAGTATTTT. Translated, it gives CASRSDPRGDTQYF. This chain uses TRBV10-2 with TRBJ2-3; D is unclear. This CDR3 region has 14 residues. CDR1 and CDR2 (germline): WSHSY, SAAADI. Trimming removed 6 bases from V and 6 bases from J, with 16 bases in between.

This clone came up once. CDR3 region: CASSPGGSNTEAFF. The CDR3 DNA reads TGTGCCAGCAGCCCGGGGGGGAGCAACACTGAAGCTTTCTTT. The V gene is TRBV11-3, the J gene TRBJ1-1; possibly TRBD1 for D (5 bases). Trimming left V 5 bases short and J 2 bases short, with 12 bases between. Germline values: CDR1 SGHNT, CDR2 YENEEA. This CDR3 spans 14 amino acids. The full variable domain, with the rest looked up from reference TRBV11-3 and TRBJ1-1, is EAGVVQSPRYKIIEKKQPVAFWCNPISGHNTLYWYLQNLGQGPELLIRYENEEAVDDSQLPKDRFSAERLKGVDSTLKIQPAELGDSAVYLCASSPGGSNTEAFFGQGTRLTVV.

The chain carries TRBV6-5 and TRBJ1-1, with D maybe TRBD1 (6 bases). Between the trimmed V and J ends, which lost 6 bases and 1 base, there was a span of 12 bases. CDR1 is MNHEY, CDR2 SVGAGI, per germline. CDR3 length: 14 residues. CDR3 DNA: TGTGCCAGCAGCCCATTCAGGGGGAACACTGAAGCTTTCTTT. Its translation is CASSPFRGNTEAFF.

The rearrangement links TRBV3-1 (or the pseudogene TRBV3-2) to TRBJ2-1; maybe TRBD1 (5 bases). This CDR3 is 17 amino acids long. Germline loops: CDR1 LGHDT, CDR2 YNNKEL (reference sequence). V lost 4 bases to trimming and J lost 8 bases, with 24 bases between them. The CDR3 DNA follows: TGTGCCAGCAGCCCAGCCCCAGCGCCCTACTACAGGCATGAGCAGTTCTTC. Its protein is CASSPAPAPYYRHEQFF.

The chain employs TRBV4-1 and TRBJ1-3; D remains ambiguous. Per germline, CDR1 MGHRA and CDR2 YSYEKL. The CDR3 consists of 18 residues. Trimming removed 4 bases from V and 0 bases from J, with 19 bases in between. CDR3 bases: TGCGCCAGCAGCCCTATCTACGGAGGGTTCAGCTCTGGAAACACCATATATTTT. Amino acids: CASSPIYGGFSSGNTIYF.

The chain has TRBV18 and TRBJ2-5; D possibly corresponds to TRBD2 (6 bases). Germline values: CDR1 KGHSH, CDR2 LQKENI. The CDR3 extends over 14 amino acids. V was shortened by 3 bases and J by 1 base, with 9 bases between the two germline ends. The CDR3: CASSPRDGQETQYF. Written as DNA, the CDR3 is TGTGCCAGCTCACCGCGGGACGGCCAAGAGACCCAGTACTTC.

V is TRBV5-1 and J is TRBJ2-7, with D possibly matching TRBD2 (6 bases). The CDR3 consists of 16 residues. Germline CDR1 reads SGHRS; CDR2 reads YFSETQ. Trimming took off 0 bases at V and 0 bases at J, with 13 bases between the two ends. The CDR3 is CASSLEVLGGSYEQYF. The CDR3 coding sequence is TGCGCCAGCAGCTTGGAAGTTTTGGGGGGCTCCTACGAGCAGTACTTC.

CDR3 amino acids: CASSTAGGLTGELFF. DNA for the CDR3: TGTGCCAGCAGCACAGCGGGGGGTCTCACCGGGGAGCTGTTTTTT. The chain recombines TRBV5-5 with TRBJ2-2; 9 nucleotides agree with TRBD2. The CDR3 sequence is 15 residues long. Germline V CDR1 and CDR2: SGHKS, YYEKEE (reference sequence). Germline trimming cut 4 bases from V and 4 bases from J; bases unmatched to any gene: 5. The full variable domain, rest sourced from reference TRBV5-5 and TRBJ2-2, is DAGVTQSPTHLIKTRGQQVTLRCSPISGHKSVSWYQQVLGQGPQFIFQYYEKEERGRGNFPDRFSARQFPNYSSELNVNALLLGDSALYLCASSTAGGLTGELFFGEGSRLTVL.

A few counts support this clone. V is TRBV20-1 and J is TRBJ1-1, with 8 bases aligning to TRBD1. Germline V CDR1 and CDR2: DFQATT, SNEGSKA (reference sequence). The V and J ends lost 3 bases and 2 bases, in that order; junction bases with no gene match: 5. The CDR3 sequence is 14 residues long. The CDR3 loop is CSASWGQVNTEAFF. In DNA, the CDR3 is TGCAGTGCTAGTTGGGGACAGGTTAACACTGAAGCTTTCTTT.

The V gene is TRBV11-2, the J gene TRBJ2-5, with 10 bases lining up with TRBD1. With 5 bases clipped from V and 5 bases from J, the junction kept 2 bases outside the gene matches. The CDR3 extends over 13 amino acids. Germline loops: CDR1 SGHAT, CDR2 FQNNGV. The DNA of the CDR3 is TGTGCCAGCAGCAGGGACAGGGGCGAGACCCAGTACTTC. Translating gives CASSRDRGETQYF.

The chain has TRBV5-5 and TRBJ1-3; TRBD1 agrees at 7 bases. The V segment lost 4 bases and the J segment 0 bases; nucleotides outside the gene matches: 7. CDR1 is SGHKS and CDR2 is YYEKEE in the germline V gene (reference sequence). The CDR3 has 16 amino acids. CDR3 loop: CASSPWDSRSGNTIYF. The CDR3 nucleotides are TGTGCCAGCAGCCCCTGGGACAGCCGCTCTGGAAACACCATATATTTT. The full variable domain, its missing parts supplied by reference TRBV5-5 and TRBJ1-3, is DAGVTQSPTHLIKTRGQQVTLRCSPISGHKSVSWYQQVLGQGPQFIFQYYEKEERGRGNFPDRFSARQFPNYSSELNVNALLLGDSALYLCASSPWDSRSGNTIYFGEGSWLTVV.